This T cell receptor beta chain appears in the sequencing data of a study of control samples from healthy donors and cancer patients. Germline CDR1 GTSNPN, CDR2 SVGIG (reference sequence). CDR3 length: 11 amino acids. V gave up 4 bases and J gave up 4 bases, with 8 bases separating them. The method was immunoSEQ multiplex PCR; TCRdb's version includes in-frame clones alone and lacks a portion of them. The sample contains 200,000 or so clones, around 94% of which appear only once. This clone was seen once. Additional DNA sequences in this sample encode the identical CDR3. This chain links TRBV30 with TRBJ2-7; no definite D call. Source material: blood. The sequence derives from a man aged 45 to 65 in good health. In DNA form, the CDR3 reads TGTGCCTGGAAGAGCAGTTACGAGCAGTACTTC. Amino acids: CAWKSSYEQYF.